This is a list of T cell receptor beta chains from one sample in a study of blood T cell repertoires in COVID-19. The repertoire was sequenced with immunoSEQ multiplex PCR; TCRdb's copy has only in-frame clones and lacks some. The sample lists around 150,000 clones, 70% to 85% occurring once. The sample taken for sequencing was peripheral blood. The receptor source for this set is a woman between 40 and 55 years old with COVID-19, enrolled during active disease. Both conserved end residues are part of each CDR3. Each record gives: D gene, J gene, V gene, CDR3 protein. D genes are given only for firm matches.

d_call: TRBD1; j_call: TRBJ2-5; v_call: TRBV6-4; cdr3_aa: CASSATGGAETQYF
d_call: TRBD1; j_call: TRBJ1-5; v_call: TRBV19; cdr3_aa: CASSIARRTGNQPQHF
d_call: .; j_call: TRBJ1-5; v_call: TRBV28; cdr3_aa: CASSLGSDGSNQPQHF
d_call: TRBD1; j_call: TRBJ2-1; v_call: TRBV6-5; cdr3_aa: CASRGQASYNEQFF
d_call: TRBD2; j_call: TRBJ2-5; v_call: TRBV15; cdr3_aa: CATSKGGLAGRTQYF
d_call: TRBD1; j_call: TRBJ1-1; v_call: TRBV5-1; cdr3_aa: CASSFSQGTNTEAFF
d_call: .; j_call: TRBJ1-2; v_call: TRBV21-1; cdr3_aa: CASSKDRGYGYTF
d_call: TRBD1; j_call: TRBJ2-7; v_call: TRBV27; cdr3_aa: CASGSRGQGVDEQYF
d_call: TRBD1; j_call: TRBJ2-7; v_call: TRBV5-4; cdr3_aa: CASSLVGAGTGLYEQYF
d_call: .; j_call: TRBJ1-1; v_call: TRBV11-1; cdr3_aa: CASSFWETEAFF
d_call: .; j_call: TRBJ2-7; v_call: TRBV13; cdr3_aa: CATNSLGAHEQYF
d_call: .; j_call: TRBJ2-1; v_call: TRBV27; cdr3_aa: CASSFVNTGTSEQFF
d_call: TRBD2; j_call: TRBJ2-7; v_call: TRBV7-9; cdr3_aa: CASSFATSGVYEQYF
d_call: TRBD1; j_call: TRBJ1-2; v_call: TRBV19; cdr3_aa: CASGDREIYGYTF
d_call: .; j_call: TRBJ2-3; v_call: TRBV5-4; cdr3_aa: CASSQKLSTDTQYF
d_call: TRBD1; j_call: TRBJ2-7; v_call: TRBV5-4; cdr3_aa: CASSLAISDRAYEQYF
d_call: .; j_call: TRBJ1-1; v_call: TRBV6-5; cdr3_aa: CASSSTGGGAEAFF
d_call: TRBD1; j_call: TRBJ1-1; v_call: TRBV5-1; cdr3_aa: CASSRTGGNTEAFF
d_call: TRBD2; j_call: TRBJ2-1; v_call: TRBV3-1/TRBV3-2; cdr3_aa: CASRTSGRRGGSYNEQFF
d_call: .; j_call: TRBJ1-3; v_call: TRBV5-6; cdr3_aa: CASSLPLSGNTIYF
d_call: TRBD1; j_call: TRBJ1-1; v_call: TRBV14; cdr3_aa: CASSPMDRGGEAFF
d_call: TRBD1; j_call: TRBJ2-7; v_call: TRBV4-1; cdr3_aa: CASSQGGDRGAYEQYF
d_call: .; j_call: TRBJ1-6; v_call: TRBV12-3/TRBV12-4; cdr3_aa: CASSRQGHSPLHF
d_call: .; j_call: TRBJ2-6; v_call: TRBV18; cdr3_aa: CASSPESSGANVLTF
d_call: .; j_call: TRBJ1-2; v_call: TRBV6-5; cdr3_aa: CASIAAGPDYGYTF
d_call: TRBD1; j_call: TRBJ1-4; v_call: TRBV28; cdr3_aa: CASSSTGATNEKLFF
d_call: .; j_call: TRBJ1-4; v_call: TRBV4-1; cdr3_aa: CASGRTGANEKLFF
d_call: TRBD2; j_call: TRBJ2-2; v_call: TRBV13; cdr3_aa: CASSLVPSGKVAGELFF
d_call: TRBD2; j_call: TRBJ2-5; v_call: TRBV5-4; cdr3_aa: CASSWRGGGAQETQYF